Reported below is one T cell receptor (beta chain). Its cognate antigen is unknown. Each sample yielded at least 7 million isolated PBMCs. This specimen belongs to a study of blood T cells in healthy people across ages. For the second PCR, which ran for about 6 to 11 cycles, a sample-barcoded 5' primer and a J-beta primer mix were used. TCRdb re-called the 5' RACE reads through MiXCR, storing one row per CDR3 protein. Of 270,000 or so distinct CDR3 sequences detected, less than 30% appear once; the ten largest clones hold 29%. Study-wide results and caveats: Age showed a roughly linear inverse relationship with TCR beta diversity per million T cells. Whereas aged donors had fewer naive CD4+ cells, long-lived donors had more of them and higher diversity.

Trimming shortened V by 4 bases and J by 12 bases, and 13 bases separated the two germline ends. The CDR3 runs 11 residues. Germline loops: CDR1 SGHAT, CDR2 FQNNGV. Input material: blood. The rearrangement joins TRBV11-2 to TRBJ2-7, with a weak D call TRBD2 (6 bases). The receptor's source is a woman in her 70s in good health. This chain's CDR3 is CASSSRGETYF. In nucleotides, the CDR3 is TGTGCCAGCAGCTCCCGCGGGGAAACGTACTTC.